This entry features one T cell receptor beta chain sequence. The antigen is undetermined. The CDR3 contains 16 residues. Germline V gives CDR1 SGHRS, CDR2 YFSETQ. J gave up 6 bases and V 4 bases, and 15 bases lay outside the gene matches. This specimen belongs to a study of cytomegalovirus exposure and HLA in healthy donors. General study points: In a later analysis, across HLA loci, associated TCR counts were highest for DRB1, lowest for HLA-C. Relative to equally common others, HLA-associated TCR beta chains showed greater clonal expansion in a later analysis. The study recorded 150 to 200 TCR beta chains that were cytomegalovirus-associated.

The primer mix had 60 Vbeta and 13 Jbeta primers. Clones were read by immunoSEQ multiplex PCR, and TCRdb kept only the in-frame ones, dropping some. In the table there are about 110,000 clones, around 85% of which are singletons. The origin of this receptor is a man aged 35 to 55 in good health and CMV-seronegative. The chain joins TRBV5-1 to TRBJ2-7, with 8 bases aligning to TRBD2. Sequencing was performed on PBMCs. The CDR3, as DNA: TGCGCCAGCAGCCGACTCTCCAGCGGGGGTGTTAGCGAGCAGTACTTC. This gives the protein CASSRLSSGGVSEQYF.